This T cell receptor beta chain was recovered during a study of T cells in women clearing cervical HPV infection. Across the whole study: No precancer developed; the control's incident HPV16 infection cleared within 12 months. The study, taken as a whole, reports: Repertoire richness, not evenness, was significantly elevated in CIN3+ cases versus controls. TRBV6-7 relative abundance averaged approximately 0.1% in cases and 0.15% to 0.2% in controls.

As for this clone: The antigen remains unidentified. Sequencing ends 3 residues short of the CDR3 end; the germline J gene provides the rest.

TCRdb keeps only in-frame clones here, not all; method: immunoSEQ multiplex PCR. Its listing shows approximately 15,000 clones. This CDR3 comprises 21 residues. The V and J ends lost 4 bases and 5 bases respectively, with 33 bases between them. From germline, CDR1 is LGHNA and CDR2 YNFKEQ. The sequence was obtained from a woman aged 18 to 75 with a cervical HPV16 infection that either progressed to CIN3+ or cleared (not recorded which). V and J are TRBV4-2 and TRBJ2-1, with D perhaps TRBD1 (6 bases). Source material: blood buffy coat. Partial CDR3 DNA: TGTGCCAGCAGCCCCCCCCCGGACGGATCAAGGGGGTGGGGGATAGACAATGAG. It specifies CASSPPPDGSRGWGIDNE. The full CDR3 reads CASSPPPDGSRGWGIDNEQFF.